This TCR beta chain comes out of a study of blood T cell repertoires in COVID-19 (dated by TCRdb to 2019 to 2021). For the wider study: Collaborator samples came from the United States, Italy and Spain and covered acute and convalescent phases of COVID-19. Samples were obtained from the ongoing ImmuneRACE study (first 160 participants) and from over a thousand subjects provided by 6 global collaborators. The material from the prospective study consisted of cDNA or gDNA derived from T cells, B-cell-depleted T cells, or PBMCs. HLA class I and class II types, where available, came from metadata supplied by the sample provider rather than from assay-based typing. The repertoires were released in a freely available public database meant as a resource for research on the immune response to SARS-CoV-2. Deeply sampled blood TCRbeta repertoires from subjects exposed to, actively infected with, or recovered from COVID-19 were included in the dataset. A de-identified subject ID, COVID-19 status, age in years and sex were almost always included in the sample metadata. Broad study findings and their caveats: The amount of clinical and demographic metadata varied by source and participant and was provided uncurated.

In Seattle, one collaborating source enrolled patients while the infection was active and tracked those patients longitudinally over the course of disease. Each collaborating institution followed its own protocols to collect whole blood in K2EDTA tubes. For TCRbeta analysis, collaborators shipped samples as frozen whole blood, isolated PBMCs, or DNA extracted from either of those sample types. This clone was seen once. Its antigen is unknown. There are no base qualities to consult, and no much larger clone falls within one base. V lost 6 bases and J lost 5 bases; the stretch between them is 11 bases long. From the germline V gene, CDR1 is MNHEY and CDR2 is SVGAGI. The CDR3 has 12 amino acids, counting the end cysteine and phenylalanine. The read is trimmed to its CDR3 DNA, 36 bases read in frame from base 1. The immunoSEQ Assay, a bias-controlled multiplex PCR, was used to amplify TCRbeta CDR3 regions from genomic DNA. The original pipeline was this. The number of nucleated cells in each sample was estimated from the amplification of reference gene primers within the assay. Sequence reads were collapsed and filtered to measure the absolute abundance of every unique TCRbeta CDR3 rearrangement. Productive Simpson clonality was computed per sample as the square root of Simpson's diversity index over productive rearrangements. TCRdb took over this immuneACCESS table, retaining in-frame rearrangements with V and J assigned. Such tables are incomplete; in checked studies, under half of the missing clones stem from an unresolved V gene, and the remainder is unexplained. D and trimming come from the DNA, and the V and J calls and clone size come from that table. The sample has about 150,000 clones on record, approximately 92% of them singletons. The ten most abundant clones make up about an eighth of the sample.

Material: peripheral blood. This receptor was identified in a man aged 18 to 30 with COVID-19, enrolled during active disease. Here the chain combines TRBV6-5 and TRBJ2-7; the D segment could be TRBD2, given 6 matching bases. The encoded CDR3 is CASRTRSDEQYF. The DNA sequence follows: TGTGCCAGCAGGACTAGGAGCGACGAGCAGTACTTC.